Here is one T cell receptor beta chain with its context. Antigen unknown. These data come from a study of cytomegalovirus exposure and HLA in healthy donors. Study-wide results and caveats: Many donors carried some public TCRs, although rarity characterized most TCR sequences.

Some clones are missing from TCRdb's copy, which holds only in-frame ones; the method was immunoSEQ multiplex PCR. The sample lists fewer than 120,000 clones; around nine tenths were seen once. CDR1 SGHTA and CDR2 FQGTGA come from the germline V gene. The CDR3 length is 15 residues. Deletions cut 2 bases from V and 7 bases from J, with 14 bases between. The receptor was derived from a woman younger than 45 in good health and CMV-seropositive. Specimen: PBMCs. The chain uses TRBV7-3 and TRBJ2-2, with TRBD2 as a possible D gene (6 bases). The CDR3 region is CASSLLPSEDGELFF. CDR3 in DNA: TGTGCCAGCAGCTTATTGCCTAGCGAGGACGGGGAGCTGTTTTTT.